This T cell receptor (beta chain) was sequenced during a study of brain T cells in children with intractable seizures. Study-wide findings and caveats: Viral specificity was inferred only from CDR3 similarity; HCMV serostatus was unknown. Pre-surgery blood may have been undersampled, hiding some clones.

Time point described: blood from clinic visit 5 months post-surgery; TSC patient then seizure free. Surgery cases with the highest brain T cell transcript signatures were chosen for sequencing. In regard to this clone: Its matching antigen is unknown.

The CDR3 contains 13 residues. Germline V gene sequence: CDR1 SGHTS, CDR2 YDEGEE. V lost 4 bases and J lost 13; bases outside the gene matches: 12. The table came from immunoSEQ multiplex PCR; TCRdb's copy has only in-frame clones and leaves some out. The sample holds about 340,000 clones, roughly 93% seen once. The TCR originated in a boy younger than two with tuberous sclerosis and intractable seizures. The chain combines TRBV5-8 with TRBJ1-2; 8 positions agree with TRBD1. The sample here was peripheral blood, taken about 5 months after surgery. The CDR3 DNA is TGTGCCAGCAGCCCAGGGGACAGGAACGCTTTCACCTTC. Encoded protein: CASSPGDRNAFTF.